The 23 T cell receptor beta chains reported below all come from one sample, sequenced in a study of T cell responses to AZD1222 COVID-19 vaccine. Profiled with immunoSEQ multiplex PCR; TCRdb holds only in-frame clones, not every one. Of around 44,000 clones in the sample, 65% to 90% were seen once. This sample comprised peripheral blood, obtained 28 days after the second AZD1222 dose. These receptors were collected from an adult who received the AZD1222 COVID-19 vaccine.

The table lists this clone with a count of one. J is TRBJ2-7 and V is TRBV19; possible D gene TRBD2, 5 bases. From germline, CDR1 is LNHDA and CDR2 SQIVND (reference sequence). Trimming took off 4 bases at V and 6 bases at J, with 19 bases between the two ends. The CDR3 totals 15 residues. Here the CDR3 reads CASSSGSDAGVEQYF. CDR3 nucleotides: TGTGCCAGTAGTAGTGGTTCCGATGCCGGGGTCGAGCAGTACTTC.

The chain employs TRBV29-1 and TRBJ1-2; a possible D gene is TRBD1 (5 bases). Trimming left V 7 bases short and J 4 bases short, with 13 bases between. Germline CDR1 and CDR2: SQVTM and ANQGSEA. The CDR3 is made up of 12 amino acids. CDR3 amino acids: CSAGRNRYGYTF. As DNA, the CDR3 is TGCAGCGCGGGACGGAACCGCTATGGCTACACCTTC.

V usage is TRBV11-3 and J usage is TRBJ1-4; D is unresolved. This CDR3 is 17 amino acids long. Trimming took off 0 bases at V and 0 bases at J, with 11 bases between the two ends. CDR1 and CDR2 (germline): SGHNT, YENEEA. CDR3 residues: CASSLDGRPATNEKLFF. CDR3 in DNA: TGTGCCAGCAGCTTAGATGGGCGGCCGGCAACTAATGAAAAACTGTTTTTT.

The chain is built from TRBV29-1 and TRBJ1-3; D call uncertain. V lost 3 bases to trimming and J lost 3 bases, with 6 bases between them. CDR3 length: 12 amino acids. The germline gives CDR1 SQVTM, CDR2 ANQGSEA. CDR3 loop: CSVELSGNTIYF. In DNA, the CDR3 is TGCAGCGTTGAGCTGAGTGGAAACACCATATATTTT. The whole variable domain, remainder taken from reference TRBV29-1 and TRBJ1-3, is SAVISQKPSRDICQRGTSLTIQCQVDSQVTMMFWYRQQPGQSLTLIATANQGSEATYESGFVIDKFPISRPNLTFSTLTVSNMSPEDSSIYLCSVELSGNTIYFGEGSWLTVV.

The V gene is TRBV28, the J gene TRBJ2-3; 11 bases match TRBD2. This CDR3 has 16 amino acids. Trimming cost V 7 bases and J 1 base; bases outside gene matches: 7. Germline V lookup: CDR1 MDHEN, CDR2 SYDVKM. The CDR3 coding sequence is TGTGCCAGCAATTTTATAGCGGGGGGGGGCACAGATACGCAGTATTTT. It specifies CASNFIAGGGTDTQYF.

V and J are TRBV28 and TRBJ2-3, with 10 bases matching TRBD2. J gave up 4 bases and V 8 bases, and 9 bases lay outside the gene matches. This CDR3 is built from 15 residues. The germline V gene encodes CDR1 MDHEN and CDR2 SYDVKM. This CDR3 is CASQILAGEADTQYF. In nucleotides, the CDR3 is TGTGCCAGCCAGATCCTAGCGGGAGAGGCAGATACGCAGTATTTT.

The CDR3 DNA sequence: TGTGCCAGCAGTTTAAGGCACGAGCAGTACTTC. Protein: CASSLRHEQYF. V usage is TRBV28 and J usage is TRBJ2-7; no clear D gene. The CDR3 extends over 11 amino acids. Germline-derived CDR1 and CDR2 are MDHEN and SYDVKM. The V end was cut by 2 bases, the J end by 5 bases, with 4 bases between. The complete variable domain, with remaining parts taken from reference TRBV28 and TRBJ2-7, reads DVKVTQSSRYLVKRTGEKVFLECVQDMDHENMFWYRQDPGLGLRLIYFSYDVKMKEKGDIPEGYSVSREKKERFSLILESASTNQTSMYLCASSLRHEQYFGPGTRLTVT.

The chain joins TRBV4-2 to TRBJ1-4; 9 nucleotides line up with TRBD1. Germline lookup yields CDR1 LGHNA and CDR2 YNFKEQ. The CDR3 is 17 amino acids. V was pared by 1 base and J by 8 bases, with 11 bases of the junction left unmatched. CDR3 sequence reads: CASSQGSGRTGDEKLFF. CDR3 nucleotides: TGTGCCAGCAGCCAAGGAAGCGGCCGGACAGGGGACGAAAAACTGTTTTTT.

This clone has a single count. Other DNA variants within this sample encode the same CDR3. The CDR3 DNA sequence: TGTGCCAGCAGCCCCCAGGGGGCTCTTGGCACCGGGGAGCTGTTTTTT. Translated, it gives CASSPQGALGTGELFF. V gene TRBV7-8 combines with J gene TRBJ2-2; 8 nucleotides agree with TRBD1. Germline CDR1 and CDR2: SGHVS and FQNEAQ. V shed 5 bases and J 4 bases; nucleotides not matched to a gene: 9. The CDR3 has 16 amino acids. The variable domain in full, completed from reference TRBV7-8 and TRBJ2-2, reads GAGVSQSPRYKVAKRGQDVALRCDPISGHVSLFWYQQALGQGPEFLTYFQNEAQLDKSGLPSDRFFAERPEGSVSTLKIQRTQQEDSAVYLCASSPQGALGTGELFFGEGSRLTVL.

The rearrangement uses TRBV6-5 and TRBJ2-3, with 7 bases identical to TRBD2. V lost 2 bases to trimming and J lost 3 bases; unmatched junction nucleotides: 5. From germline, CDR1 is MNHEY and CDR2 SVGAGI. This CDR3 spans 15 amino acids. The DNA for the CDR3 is TGTGCCAGCAGTTACCCGGGAGGAGGTACAGATACGCAGTATTTT. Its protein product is CASSYPGGGTDTQYF.

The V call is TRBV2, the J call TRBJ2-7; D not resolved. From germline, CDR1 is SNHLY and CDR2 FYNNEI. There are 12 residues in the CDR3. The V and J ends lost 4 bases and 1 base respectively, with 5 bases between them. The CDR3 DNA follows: TGTGCCAGCAGTGCAGTATCCTACGAGCAGTACTTC. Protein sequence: CASSAVSYEQYF.

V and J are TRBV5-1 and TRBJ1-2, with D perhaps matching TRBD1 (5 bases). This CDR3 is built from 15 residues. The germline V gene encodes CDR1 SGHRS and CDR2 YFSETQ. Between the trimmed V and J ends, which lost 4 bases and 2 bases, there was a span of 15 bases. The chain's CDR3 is CASSQGVGENYGYTF. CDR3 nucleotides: TGCGCCAGCAGCCAAGGGGTAGGCGAGAACTATGGCTACACCTTC. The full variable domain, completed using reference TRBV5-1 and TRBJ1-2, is KAGVTQTPRYLIKTRGQQVTLSCSPISGHRSVSWYQQTPGQGLQFLFEYFSETQRNKGNFPGRFSGRQFSNSRSEMNVSTLELGDSALYLCASSQGVGENYGYTFGSGTRLTVV.

Here the CDR3 reads CASRSSGSEQFF. The CDR3, as DNA: TGTGCCAGCAGGTCTAGCGGGAGTGAGCAGTTCTTC. The chain carries TRBV6-5 and TRBJ2-1, with 10 bases identical to TRBD2. Germline values: CDR1 MNHEY, CDR2 SVGAGI. Trimming removed 6 bases from V and 9 bases from J; junction bases left unmatched: 2. This CDR3 spans 12 amino acids.

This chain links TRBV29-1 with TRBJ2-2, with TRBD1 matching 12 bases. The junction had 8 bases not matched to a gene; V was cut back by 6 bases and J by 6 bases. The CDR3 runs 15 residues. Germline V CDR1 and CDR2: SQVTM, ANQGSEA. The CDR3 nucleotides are TGCAGCGTAGACCCGGGACAGGGGGCCGCCGGGGAGCTGTTTTTT. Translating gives CSVDPGQGAAGELFF.

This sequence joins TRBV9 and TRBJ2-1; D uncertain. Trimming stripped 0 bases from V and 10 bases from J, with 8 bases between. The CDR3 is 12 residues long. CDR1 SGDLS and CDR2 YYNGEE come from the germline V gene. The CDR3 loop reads CASSVVGHEQFF. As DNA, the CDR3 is TGTGCCAGCAGCGTAGTAGGGCACGAGCAGTTCTTC. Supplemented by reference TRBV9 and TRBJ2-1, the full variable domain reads DSGVTQTPKHLITATGQRVTLRCSPRSGDLSVYWYQQSLDQGLQFLIQYYNGEERAKGNILERFSAQQFPDLHSELNLSSLELGDSALYFCASSVVGHEQFFGPGTRLTVL.

The CDR3 coding sequence is TGTGCCAGCTCACCTAGGGGGGGTTTTCAGCCCCAGCATTTT. It translates to CASSPRGGFQPQHF. This chain uses TRBV18 with TRBJ1-5; D might be TRBD1 (6 bases). CDR1 and CDR2 (germline): KGHSH, LQKENI. CDR3 length: 14 amino acids. V lost 3 bases and J lost 6, with 12 bases in between.

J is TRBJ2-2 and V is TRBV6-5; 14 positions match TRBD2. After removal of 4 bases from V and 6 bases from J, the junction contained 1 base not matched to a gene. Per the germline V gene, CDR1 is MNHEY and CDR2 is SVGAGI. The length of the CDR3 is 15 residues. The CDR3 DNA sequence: TGTGCCAGCAGTTGGGGACTAGCGGGAGCCGGGGAGCTGTTTTTT. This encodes CASSWGLAGAGELFF.

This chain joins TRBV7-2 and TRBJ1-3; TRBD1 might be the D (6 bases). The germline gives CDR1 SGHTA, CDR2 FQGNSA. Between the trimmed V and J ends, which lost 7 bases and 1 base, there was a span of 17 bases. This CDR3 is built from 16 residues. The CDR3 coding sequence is TGTGCCAGCACCCCACCGGGGGGCGCGTCTGGAAACACCATATATTTT. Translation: CASTPPGGASGNTIYF.

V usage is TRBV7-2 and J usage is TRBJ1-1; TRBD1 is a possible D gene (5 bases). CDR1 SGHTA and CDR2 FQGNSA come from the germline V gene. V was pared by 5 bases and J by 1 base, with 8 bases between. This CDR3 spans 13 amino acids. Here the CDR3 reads CASSPGTNTEAFF. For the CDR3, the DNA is TGTGCCAGCAGCCCCGGGACGAACACTGAAGCTTTCTTT.

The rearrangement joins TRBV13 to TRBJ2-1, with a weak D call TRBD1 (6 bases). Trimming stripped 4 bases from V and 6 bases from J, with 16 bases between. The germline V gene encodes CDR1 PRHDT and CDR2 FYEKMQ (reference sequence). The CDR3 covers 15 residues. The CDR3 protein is CASSSEGDPGNEQFF. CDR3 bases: TGTGCCAGCAGCTCCGAGGGGGACCCGGGCAATGAGCAGTTCTTC.

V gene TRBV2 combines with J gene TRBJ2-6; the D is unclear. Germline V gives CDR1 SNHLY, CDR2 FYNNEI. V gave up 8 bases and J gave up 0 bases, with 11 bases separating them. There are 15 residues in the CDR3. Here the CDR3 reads CASQELDSGANVLTF. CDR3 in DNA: TGTGCCAGCCAGGAGTTGGACTCTGGGGCCAACGTCCTGACTTTC.

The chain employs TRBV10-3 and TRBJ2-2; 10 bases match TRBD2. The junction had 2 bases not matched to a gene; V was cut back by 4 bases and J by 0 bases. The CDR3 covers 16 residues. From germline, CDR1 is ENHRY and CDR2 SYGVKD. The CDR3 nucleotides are TGTGCCATCAGTGCGGGGACTAGCGCGAACACCGGGGAGCTGTTTTTT. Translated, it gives CAISAGTSANTGELFF.

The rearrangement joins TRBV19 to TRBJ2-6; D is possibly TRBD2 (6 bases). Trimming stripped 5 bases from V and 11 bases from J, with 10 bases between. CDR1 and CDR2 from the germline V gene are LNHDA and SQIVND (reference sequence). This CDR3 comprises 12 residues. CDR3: CASSSTGDVLTF. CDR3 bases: TGTGCCAGTAGTTCCACGGGAGACGTCCTGACTTTC.